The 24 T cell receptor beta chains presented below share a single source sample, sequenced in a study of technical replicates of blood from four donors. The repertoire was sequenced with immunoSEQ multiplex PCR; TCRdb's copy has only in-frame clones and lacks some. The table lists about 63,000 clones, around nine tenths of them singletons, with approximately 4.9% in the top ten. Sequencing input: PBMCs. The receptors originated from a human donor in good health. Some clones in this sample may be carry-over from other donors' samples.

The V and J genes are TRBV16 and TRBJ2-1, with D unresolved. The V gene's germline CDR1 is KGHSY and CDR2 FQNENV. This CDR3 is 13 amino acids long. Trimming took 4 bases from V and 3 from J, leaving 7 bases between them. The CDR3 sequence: CASSPIDYNEQFF. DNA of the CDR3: TGTGCCAGCAGCCCGATAGACTACAATGAGCAGTTCTTC.

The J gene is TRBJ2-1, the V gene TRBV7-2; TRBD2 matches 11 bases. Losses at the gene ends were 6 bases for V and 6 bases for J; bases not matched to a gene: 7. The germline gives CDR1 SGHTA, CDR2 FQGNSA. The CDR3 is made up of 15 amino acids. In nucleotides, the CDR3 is TGTGCCAGCAGGGATAGCGGGGGGGCCGCCAATGAGCAGTTCTTC. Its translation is CASRDSGGAANEQFF.

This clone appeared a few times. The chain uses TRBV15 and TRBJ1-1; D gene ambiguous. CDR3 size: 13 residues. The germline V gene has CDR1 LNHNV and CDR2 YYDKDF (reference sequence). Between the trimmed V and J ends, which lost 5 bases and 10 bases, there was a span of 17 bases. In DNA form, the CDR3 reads TGTGCCACCAGCGGAGGAGTTGCTAGAGGAGCTTTCTTT. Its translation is CATSGGVARGAFF.

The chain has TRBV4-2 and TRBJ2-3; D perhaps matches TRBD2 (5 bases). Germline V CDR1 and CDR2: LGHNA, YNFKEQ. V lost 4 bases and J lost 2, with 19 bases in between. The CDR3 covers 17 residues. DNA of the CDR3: TGTGCCAGCAGCCCATCGGCAACTAGAACCGCCACAGATACGCAGTATTTT. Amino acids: CASSPSATRTATDTQYF.

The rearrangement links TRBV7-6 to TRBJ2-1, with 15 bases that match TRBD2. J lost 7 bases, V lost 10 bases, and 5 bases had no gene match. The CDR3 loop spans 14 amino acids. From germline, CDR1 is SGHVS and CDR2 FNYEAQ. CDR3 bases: TGTGCCATATCTGGGACTAGCGGGGGGAATGAGCAGTTCTTC. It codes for CAISGTSGGNEQFF.

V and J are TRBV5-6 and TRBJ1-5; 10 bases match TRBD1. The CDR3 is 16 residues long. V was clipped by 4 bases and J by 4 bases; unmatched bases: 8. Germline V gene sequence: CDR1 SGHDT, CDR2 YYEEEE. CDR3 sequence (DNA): TGTGCCAGCAGCCGGGGACAGGGGATGGGTAATCAGCCCCAGCATTTT. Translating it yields CASSRGQGMGNQPQHF.

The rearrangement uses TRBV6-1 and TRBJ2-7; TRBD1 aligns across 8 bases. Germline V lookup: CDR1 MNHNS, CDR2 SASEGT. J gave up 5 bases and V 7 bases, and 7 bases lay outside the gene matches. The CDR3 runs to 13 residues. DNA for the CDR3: TGTGCCAGCACTCAGGACAGGGTGAACGAGCAGTACTTC. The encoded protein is CASTQDRVNEQYF.

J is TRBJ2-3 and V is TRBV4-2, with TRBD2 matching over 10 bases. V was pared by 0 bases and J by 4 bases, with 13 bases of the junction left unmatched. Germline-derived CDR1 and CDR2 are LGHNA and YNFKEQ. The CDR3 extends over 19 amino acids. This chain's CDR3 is CASSQDSSSTSGPADTQYF. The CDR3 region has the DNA TGTGCCAGCAGCCAAGATTCCTCCTCGACTAGCGGGCCAGCAGATACGCAGTATTTT.

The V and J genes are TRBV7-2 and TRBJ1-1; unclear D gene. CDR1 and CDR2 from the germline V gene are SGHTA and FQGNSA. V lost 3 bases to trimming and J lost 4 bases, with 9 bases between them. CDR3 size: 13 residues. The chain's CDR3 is CASSFDWSTEAFF. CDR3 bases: TGTGCCAGCAGCTTCGACTGGAGCACTGAAGCTTTCTTT.

The CDR3 loop is CASSPIGQVYEQYF. In DNA form, the CDR3 reads TGCGCCAGCAGCCCCATTGGACAGGTATACGAGCAGTACTTC. The V gene is TRBV5-1, the J gene TRBJ2-7, with 7 bases matching TRBD1. The junction had 8 bases not matched to a gene; V was cut back by 4 bases and J by 4 bases. Germline CDR1 is SGHRS and CDR2 is YFSETQ. The CDR3 is made up of 14 amino acids. Variable domain in full (rest from reference TRBV5-1 and TRBJ2-7): KAGVTQTPRYLIKTRGQQVTLSCSPISGHRSVSWYQQTPGQGLQFLFEYFSETQRNKGNFPGRFSGRQFSNSRSEMNVSTLELGDSALYLCASSPIGQVYEQYFGPGTRLTVT.

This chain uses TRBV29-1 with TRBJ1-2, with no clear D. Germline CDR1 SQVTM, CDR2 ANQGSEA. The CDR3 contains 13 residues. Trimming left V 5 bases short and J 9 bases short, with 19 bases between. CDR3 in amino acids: CSVKYPAAISYTF. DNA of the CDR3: TGCAGCGTTAAGTATCCGGCGGCTATTAGCTACACCTTC. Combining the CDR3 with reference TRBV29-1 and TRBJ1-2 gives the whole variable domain SAVISQKPSRDICQRGTSLTIQCQVDSQVTMMFWYRQQPGQSLTLIATANQGSEATYESGFVIDKFPISRPNLTFSTLTVSNMSPEDSSIYLCSVKYPAAISYTFGSGTRLTVV.

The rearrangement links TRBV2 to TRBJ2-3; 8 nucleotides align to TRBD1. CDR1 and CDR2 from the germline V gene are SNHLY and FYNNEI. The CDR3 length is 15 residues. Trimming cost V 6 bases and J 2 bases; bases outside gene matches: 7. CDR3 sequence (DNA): TGTGCCAGCAGCGCAGGACAGGGCAACACAGATACGCAGTATTTT. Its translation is CASSAGQGNTDTQYF.

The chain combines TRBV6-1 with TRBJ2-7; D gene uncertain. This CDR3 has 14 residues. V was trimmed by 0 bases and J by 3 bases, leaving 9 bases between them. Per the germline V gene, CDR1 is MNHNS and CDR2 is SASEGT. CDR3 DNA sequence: TGTGCCAGCAGTGAAGCGAGTATAGACTACGAGCAGTACTTC. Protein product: CASSEASIDYEQYF.

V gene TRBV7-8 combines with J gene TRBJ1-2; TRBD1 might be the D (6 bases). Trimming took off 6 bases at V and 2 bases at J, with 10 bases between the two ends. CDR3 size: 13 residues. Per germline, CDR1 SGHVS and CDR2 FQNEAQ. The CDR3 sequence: CASSYDRNYGYTF. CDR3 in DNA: TGTGCCAGCAGTTATGACAGGAACTATGGCTACACCTTC.

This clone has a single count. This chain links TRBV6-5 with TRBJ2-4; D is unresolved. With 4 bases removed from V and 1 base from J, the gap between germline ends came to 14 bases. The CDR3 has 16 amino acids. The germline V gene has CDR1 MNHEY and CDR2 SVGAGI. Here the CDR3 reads CASSSGTPKAKNIQYF. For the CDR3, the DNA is TGTGCCAGCAGTTCAGGCACCCCCAAGGCCAAAAACATTCAGTACTTC.

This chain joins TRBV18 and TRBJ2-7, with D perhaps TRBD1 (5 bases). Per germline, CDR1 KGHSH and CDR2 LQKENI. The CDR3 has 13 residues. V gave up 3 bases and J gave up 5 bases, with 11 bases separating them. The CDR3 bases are TGTGCCAGCTCACCGGGGCAGGGCGACGAGCAGTACTTC. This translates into CASSPGQGDEQYF.

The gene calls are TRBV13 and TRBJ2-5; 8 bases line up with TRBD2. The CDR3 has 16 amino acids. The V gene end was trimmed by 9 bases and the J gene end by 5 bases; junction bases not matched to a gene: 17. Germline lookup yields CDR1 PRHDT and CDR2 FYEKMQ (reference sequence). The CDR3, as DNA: TGTGCCAGTACCGGGACTAGTGAAGAGGAGGGGGAGACCCAGTACTTC. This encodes CASTGTSEEEGETQYF.

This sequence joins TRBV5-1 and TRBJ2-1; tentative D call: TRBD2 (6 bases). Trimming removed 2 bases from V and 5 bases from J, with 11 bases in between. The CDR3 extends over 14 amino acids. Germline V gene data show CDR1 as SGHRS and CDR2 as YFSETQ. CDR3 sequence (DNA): TGCGCCAGCAGCTTTTTAGCGGTAGACAATGAGCAGTTCTTC. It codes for CASSFLAVDNEQFF.

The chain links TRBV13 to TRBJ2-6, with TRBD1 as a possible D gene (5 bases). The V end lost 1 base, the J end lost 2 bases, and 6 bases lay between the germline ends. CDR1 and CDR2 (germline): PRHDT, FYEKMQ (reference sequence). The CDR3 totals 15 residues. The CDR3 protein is CASSLEGAGANVLTF. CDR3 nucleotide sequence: TGTGCCAGCAGCTTAGAAGGGGCTGGGGCCAACGTCCTGACTTTC.

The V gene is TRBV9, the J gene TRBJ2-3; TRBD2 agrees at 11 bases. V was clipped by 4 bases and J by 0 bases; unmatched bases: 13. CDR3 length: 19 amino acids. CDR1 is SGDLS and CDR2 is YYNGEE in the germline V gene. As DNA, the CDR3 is TGTGCCAGCAGCAATCCGGGACTAGCGGTCCCTTGGAGCACAGATACGCAGTATTTT. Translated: CASSNPGLAVPWSTDTQYF.

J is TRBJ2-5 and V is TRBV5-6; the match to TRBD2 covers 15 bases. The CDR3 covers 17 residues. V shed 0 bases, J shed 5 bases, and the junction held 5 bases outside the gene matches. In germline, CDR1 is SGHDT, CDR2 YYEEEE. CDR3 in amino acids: CASSLGTSGRARETQYF. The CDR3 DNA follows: TGTGCCAGCAGCTTGGGGACTAGCGGGAGGGCCCGGGAGACCCAGTACTTC.

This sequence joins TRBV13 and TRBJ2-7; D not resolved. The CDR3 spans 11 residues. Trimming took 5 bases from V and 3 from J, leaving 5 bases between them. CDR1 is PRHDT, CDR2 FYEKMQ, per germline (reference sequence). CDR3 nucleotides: TGTGCCAGCAGCGAGGACTACGAGCAGTACTTC. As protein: CASSEDYEQYF.

CDR3 DNA: TGTGCCAGCAGCTTGGGGGGGGTAGCCTTGGAGACCCAGTACTTC. This codes for CASSLGGVALETQYF. The chain combines TRBV7-9 with TRBJ2-5, with 7 bases lining up with TRBD2. With V trimmed by 3 bases and J by 5 bases, 9 bases remained unmatched. This CDR3 comprises 15 residues. The germline gives CDR1 SEHNR, CDR2 FQNEAQ (reference sequence).

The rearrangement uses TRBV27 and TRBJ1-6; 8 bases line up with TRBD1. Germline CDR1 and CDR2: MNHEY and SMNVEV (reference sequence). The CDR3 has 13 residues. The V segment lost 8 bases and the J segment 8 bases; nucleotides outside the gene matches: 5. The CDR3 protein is CASRQGRYSPLHF. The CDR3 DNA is TGTGCCAGCCGACAGGGGAGGTATTCACCCCTCCACTTT.